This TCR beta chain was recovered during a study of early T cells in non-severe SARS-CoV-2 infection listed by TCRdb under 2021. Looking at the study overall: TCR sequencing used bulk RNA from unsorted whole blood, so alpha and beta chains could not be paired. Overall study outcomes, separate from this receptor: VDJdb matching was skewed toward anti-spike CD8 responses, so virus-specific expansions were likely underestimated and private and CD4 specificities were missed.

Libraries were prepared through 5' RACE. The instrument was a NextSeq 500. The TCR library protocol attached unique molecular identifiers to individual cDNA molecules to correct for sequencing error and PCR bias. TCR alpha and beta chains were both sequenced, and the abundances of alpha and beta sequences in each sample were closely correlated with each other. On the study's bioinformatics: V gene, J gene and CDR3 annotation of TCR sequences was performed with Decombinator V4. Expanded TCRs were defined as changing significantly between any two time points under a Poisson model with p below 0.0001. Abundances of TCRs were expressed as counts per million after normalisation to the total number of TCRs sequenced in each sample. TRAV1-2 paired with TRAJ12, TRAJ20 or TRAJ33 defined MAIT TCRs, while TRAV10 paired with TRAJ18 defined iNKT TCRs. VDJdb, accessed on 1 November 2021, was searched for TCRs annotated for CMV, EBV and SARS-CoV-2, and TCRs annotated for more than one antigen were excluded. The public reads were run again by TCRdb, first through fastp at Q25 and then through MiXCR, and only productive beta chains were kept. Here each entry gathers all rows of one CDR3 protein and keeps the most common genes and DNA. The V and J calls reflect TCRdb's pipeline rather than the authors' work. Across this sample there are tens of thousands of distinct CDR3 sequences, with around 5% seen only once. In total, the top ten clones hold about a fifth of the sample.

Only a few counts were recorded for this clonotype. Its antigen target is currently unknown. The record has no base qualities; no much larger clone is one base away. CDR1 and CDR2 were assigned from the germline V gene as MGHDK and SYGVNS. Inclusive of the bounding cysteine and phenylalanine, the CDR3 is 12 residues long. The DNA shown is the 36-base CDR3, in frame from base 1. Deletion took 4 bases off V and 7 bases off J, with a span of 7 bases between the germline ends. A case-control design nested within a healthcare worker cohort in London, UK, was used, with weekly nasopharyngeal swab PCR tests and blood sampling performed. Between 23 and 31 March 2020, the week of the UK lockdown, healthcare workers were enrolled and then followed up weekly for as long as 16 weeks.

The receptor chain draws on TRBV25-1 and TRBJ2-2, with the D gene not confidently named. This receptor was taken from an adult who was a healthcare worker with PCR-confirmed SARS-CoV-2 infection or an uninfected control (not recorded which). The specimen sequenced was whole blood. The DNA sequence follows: TGTGCCAGCAGTGCCCCCGGCGGGGAGCTGTTTTTT. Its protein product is CASSAPGGELFF.